These 18 T cell receptor beta chains came from one sample sequenced in a study of blood T cell repertoires in COVID-19 (dated by TCRdb to 2020 to 2022). Library method: the immunoSEQ multiplex PCR assay. TCRdb stores this immuneACCESS table with in-frame sequences only. Part of the clones is absent; in the studies checked, under half of the shortfall reflects unresolved V genes, and no reason is known for the rest. The sample includes approximately 400,000 clones, with more than 80% observed a single time. The top ten clonotypes cover 1% to 1.5% of the sample. The sample consisted of peripheral blood. Receptors were obtained from a man aged 35 to 55 with acute or convalescent COVID-19.

CDR3 region: CASKFSSGRVSEQYF. The CDR3 region has the DNA TGTGCCAGCAAATTTAGTAGCGGGAGAGTCTCCGAGCAGTACTTC. The chain combines TRBV2 with TRBJ2-7; 9 nucleotides agree with TRBD2. This CDR3 region has 15 residues. Trimming took 7 bases from V and 6 from J; bases not matched to a gene: 13. Germline loops: CDR1 SNHLY, CDR2 FYNNEI.

The rearrangement links TRBV19 to TRBJ2-3, with unresolved D. V lost 3 bases, J lost 3 bases, and 4 bases lay in between. The germline CDR1 and CDR2 sequences are LNHDA and SQIVND (reference sequence). The CDR3 loop spans 12 amino acids. CDR3 sequence: CASSIETDTQYF. Here the CDR3 DNA reads TGTGCCAGTAGTATTGAGACAGATACGCAGTATTTT.

The V gene is TRBV2, the J gene TRBJ1-4, with 7 bases identical to TRBD1. V was clipped by 8 bases and J by 8 bases; unmatched bases: 8. The CDR3 is made up of 13 amino acids. Germline V lookup: CDR1 SNHLY, CDR2 FYNNEI. The CDR3 loop is CASEGGRGEKLFF. CDR3 nucleotides: TGTGCCAGCGAAGGGGGCAGAGGAGAAAAACTGTTTTTT.

The chain employs TRBV6-5 and TRBJ2-7; weak D call: TRBD2 (5 bases). CDR1 is MNHEY and CDR2 is SVGAGI in the germline V gene. This CDR3 spans 15 amino acids. V lost 4 bases to trimming and J lost 0 bases, with 13 bases between them. CDR3 sequence reads: CASSSGLASSYEQYF. As DNA, the CDR3 is TGTGCCAGCAGTTCCGGACTGGCAAGCTCCTACGAGCAGTACTTC.

V usage is TRBV7-2 and J usage is TRBJ2-7; 16 bases are shared with TRBD2. The V gene's germline CDR1 is SGHTA and CDR2 FQGNSA. V was pared by 6 bases and J by 6 bases, with 5 bases of the junction left unmatched. The CDR3 is 15 amino acids. The CDR3 spells CASRVGLAGGFEQYF. The CDR3 DNA reads as TGTGCCAGCAGAGTGGGACTAGCGGGAGGGTTCGAGCAGTACTTC.

The chain carries TRBV10-1 and TRBJ1-5; the D gene is possibly TRBD1 (6 bases). Per the germline V gene, CDR1 is WNHNN and CDR2 is SYGVQD (reference sequence). V lost 8 bases, J lost 11 bases, and 19 bases lay in between. The CDR3 runs 13 residues. CDR3 in amino acids: CASLSGVKWAQHF. Here the CDR3 DNA reads TGCGCCAGCTTGTCAGGGGTCAAATGGGCCCAGCATTTT.

The J gene is TRBJ1-2, the V gene TRBV5-1; TRBD1 matches at 8 bases. Germline CDR1 SGHRS, CDR2 YFSETQ. Trimming removed 2 bases from V and 0 bases from J; junction bases left unmatched: 3. The CDR3 loop spans 15 amino acids. The CDR3 bases are TGCGCCAGCAGCTTCGACAGGGGAGCTAACTATGGCTACACCTTC. The encoded protein is CASSFDRGANYGYTF.

The V call is TRBV27, the J call TRBJ2-2; 7 nucleotides match TRBD1. The CDR3 totals 15 residues. Trimming removed 3 bases from V and 3 bases from J; junction bases left unmatched: 4. Germline V lookup: CDR1 MNHEY, CDR2 SMNVEV (reference sequence). The CDR3, as DNA: TGTGCCAGCAGTTTGAGGGGGCGGTACACCGGGGAGCTGTTTTTT. Translating gives CASSLRGRYTGELFF.

The chain employs TRBV2 and TRBJ2-7, with 11 bases identical to TRBD2. Germline V gives CDR1 SNHLY, CDR2 FYNNEI. Trimming removed 0 bases from V and 4 bases from J; junction bases left unmatched: 5. CDR3 length equals 16 residues. The CDR3 DNA follows: TGTGCCAGCAGTGAAGCGCTTACTAGCGGGAGTTACGAGCAGTACTTC. It encodes CASSEALTSGSYEQYF.

This chain uses TRBV19 with TRBJ1-4, with 8 bases that match TRBD1. This CDR3 contains 13 residues. The germline CDR1 and CDR2 sequences are LNHDA and SQIVND (reference sequence). V lost 9 bases and J lost 8; bases outside the gene matches: 8. The CDR3 DNA reads TGTGCCAGCCAGGACAGGGCGAGGGAAAAACTGTTTTTT. Protein product: CASQDRAREKLFF. Drawing the rest from reference TRBV19 and TRBJ1-4, the complete variable domain is DGGITQSPKYLFRKEGQNVTLSCEQNLNHDAMYWYRQDPGQGLRLIYYSQIVNDFQKGDIAEGYSVSREKKESFPLTVTSAQKNPTAFYLCASQDRAREKLFFGSGTQLSVL.

J is TRBJ1-5 and V is TRBV6-5, with D perhaps matching TRBD1 (5 bases). This CDR3 is built from 14 residues. Trimming removed 6 bases at V and 6 bases at J, with 15 bases between. The germline V gene has CDR1 MNHEY and CDR2 SVGAGI. Here the CDR3 reads CASSYTRVGQPQHF. CDR3 nucleotides: TGTGCCAGCAGCTATACCAGGGTGGGTCAGCCCCAGCATTTT.

The chain combines TRBV30 with TRBJ1-4, with a weak D call TRBD1 (6 bases). Germline V lookup: CDR1 GTSNPN, CDR2 SVGIG (reference sequence). The CDR3 runs 15 residues. The V and J ends lost 4 bases and 7 bases respectively, with 19 bases between them. As DNA, the CDR3 is TGTGCCTGGACCCCACAGGGCGAACTCTTTGAAAAACTGTTTTTT. Translating it yields CAWTPQGELFEKLFF.

The V call is TRBV19, the J call TRBJ2-7, with a weak D call TRBD1 (5 bases). CDR1 LNHDA and CDR2 SQIVND come from the germline V gene (reference sequence). The CDR3 is made up of 12 amino acids. Trimming cost V 5 bases and J 2 bases, with 7 bases left between them. In DNA form, the CDR3 reads TGTGCCAGTAGTGACAGCCCCTACGAGCAGTACTTC. Translating it yields CASSDSPYEQYF. The full variable domain, in which reference TRBV19 and TRBJ2-7 provide the parts outside the CDR3, is DGGITQSPKYLFRKEGQNVTLSCEQNLNHDAMYWYRQDPGQGLRLIYYSQIVNDFQKGDIAEGYSVSREKKESFPLTVTSAQKNPTAFYLCASSDSPYEQYFGPGTRLTVT.

The chain combines TRBV5-1 with TRBJ2-3, with D uncertain. CDR3 length: 14 residues. V lost 0 bases to trimming and J lost 0 bases, with 5 bases between them. Germline V gene sequence: CDR1 SGHRS, CDR2 YFSETQ. The CDR3 nucleotides are TGCGCCAGCAGCTTGGCCCAGAGCACAGATACGCAGTATTTT. Translated, it gives CASSLAQSTDTQYF.

This clone is a singleton in its sample. This rearrangement joins TRBV3-1 (or the pseudogene TRBV3-2) to TRBJ2-3, with no clear D. The CDR3 length is 12 residues. The V gene's germline CDR1 is LGHDT and CDR2 YNNKEL (reference sequence). V was trimmed by 6 bases and J by 6 bases, leaving 10 bases between them. The CDR3 DNA sequence: TGTGCCAGCAGTTCTGTCTCCGATACGCAGTATTTT. This translates into CASSSVSDTQYF.

The chain carries TRBV5-4 and TRBJ2-1; TRBD2 aligns across 11 bases. The CDR3 runs to 17 residues. Looked up from germline, CDR1 is SGHNT and CDR2 is YYREEE (reference sequence). The V segment lost 0 bases and the J segment 2 bases; nucleotides outside the gene matches: 4. CDR3: CASSLGGLAATYNEQFF. DNA for the CDR3: TGTGCCAGCAGCTTGGGGGGACTAGCGGCGACCTACAATGAGCAGTTCTTC.

The chain links TRBV7-2 to TRBJ1-1; 8 positions agree with TRBD1. Germline V gene data show CDR1 as SGHTA and CDR2 as FQGNSA. CDR3 length: 17 residues. The V segment lost 4 bases and the J segment 5 bases; nucleotides outside the gene matches: 15. The CDR3 spells CASSSPGRGRVGTEAFF. Here the CDR3 DNA reads TGTGCCAGCAGCTCCCCGGGCAGGGGGCGAGTGGGGACTGAAGCTTTCTTT.

In its sample, this clone was seen once. The V call is TRBV25-1, the J call TRBJ1-2; D possibly corresponds to TRBD1 (6 bases). CDR3 length: 15 residues. The V end was cut by 5 bases, the J end by 3 bases, with 16 bases between. Per the germline V gene, CDR1 is MGHDK and CDR2 is SYGVNS. The CDR3 bases are TGTGCCAGCAGTAGGGTCGGGGAGGGGGACTATGGCTACACCTTC. It specifies CASSRVGEGDYGYTF.